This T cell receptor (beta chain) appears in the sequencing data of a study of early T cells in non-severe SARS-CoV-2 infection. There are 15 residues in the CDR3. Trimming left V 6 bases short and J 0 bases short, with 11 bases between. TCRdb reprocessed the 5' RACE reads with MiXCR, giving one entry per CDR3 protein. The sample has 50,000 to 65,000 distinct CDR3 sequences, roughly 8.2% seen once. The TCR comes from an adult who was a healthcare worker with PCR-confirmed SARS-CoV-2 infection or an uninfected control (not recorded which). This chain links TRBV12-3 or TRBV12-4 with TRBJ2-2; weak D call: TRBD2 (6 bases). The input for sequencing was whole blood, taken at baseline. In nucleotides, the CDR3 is TGTGCCAGCAGGTGGCTAGCGCCGAACACCGGGGAGCTGTTTTTT. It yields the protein CASRWLAPNTGELFF.